The 13 T cell receptor beta chains in this list originate from one sample, sequenced in a study of CXCR3-negative and CXCR3-positive naive CD8 T cells. General observations from the study: Higher TRB CDR3 hydrophobicity marked CXCR3-positive naive cells relative to CXCR3-negative naive cells.

Each TRB cDNA library was prepared by 5' RACE (with UMI labels). From the 5' RACE reads, TCRdb lists one entry per CDR3 protein and no DNA. The sample holds under 150,000 distinct CDR3 sequences. Their recognized antigens are unknown. The sequenced sample was naive CXCR3+ CD8+ T cells from blood. Subset specified: CD45RO-CCR7+CD27+CD95- naive CD8+ T cells expressing CXCR3 (TNR3+). The source is a human donor in good health. Some clones in this sample may be carry-over from other donors' samples.

The V gene is TRBV9, the J gene TRBJ1-3. CDR1 SGDLS and CDR2 YYNGEE come from the germline V gene. CDR3 length: 14 residues. The CDR3 here is CASSVEGLGNTIYF.

The gene calls are TRBV5-4 and TRBJ2-1. In germline, CDR1 is SGHNT, CDR2 YYREEE (reference sequence). CDR3 length: 11 amino acids. The CDR3 reads CASSLNNEQFF. The full variable domain, with the rest looked up from reference TRBV5-4 and TRBJ2-1, is ETGVTQSPTHLIKTRGQQVTLRCSSQSGHNTVSWYQQALGQGPQFIFQYYREEENGRGNFPPRFSGLQFPNYSSELNVNALELDDSALYLCASSLNNEQFFGPGTRLTVL.

The chain uses TRBV7-6 and TRBJ2-2. The CDR3 is 13 amino acids. CDR1 SGHVS and CDR2 FNYEAQ come from the germline V gene. The CDR3 sequence is CASSALTTGELFF.

J is TRBJ1-1 and V is TRBV27. The CDR3 extends over 13 amino acids. The V gene's germline CDR1 is MNHEY and CDR2 SMNVEV (reference sequence). The CDR3: CASSLNLDTEAFF.

The chain is built from TRBV10-2 and TRBJ2-7; the D call of TRBD1 rests on TCRdb alone, since no DNA is present to check it. Germline V CDR1 and CDR2: WSHSY, SAAADI. The CDR3 loop spans 13 amino acids. CDR3 in amino acids: CASSYTGAYEQYF.

The rearrangement joins TRBV12-3 or TRBV12-4 to TRBJ2-7; lacking DNA, the TRBD1 call made by TCRdb goes unchecked. The CDR3 length is 12 residues. The CDR3 region is CASSSPGYEQYF.

The V call is TRBV14, the J call TRBJ2-2. The V gene's germline CDR1 is SGHDN and CDR2 FVKESK. The CDR3 is 14 residues long. CDR3 amino acids: CASSPSRNTGELFF.

This chain uses TRBV2 with TRBJ1-1. Looked up from germline, CDR1 is SNHLY and CDR2 is FYNNEI. The CDR3 loop spans 13 amino acids. The CDR3 loop is CASSIGTFTEAFF.

The chain has TRBV4-2 and TRBJ1-1. Per germline, CDR1 LGHNA and CDR2 YNFKEQ. The CDR3 covers 12 residues. The CDR3 sequence: CASSQRQGEAFF.

The rearrangement links TRBV12-3 or TRBV12-4 to TRBJ2-1. This CDR3 contains 12 residues. The CDR3 here is CASTLGSNEQFF.

The chain links TRBV28 to TRBJ1-1; TCRdb proposes TRBD1, but this gene call is untestable without DNA. CDR3 length equals 13 residues. Germline V gene lookup returns CDR1 MDHEN and CDR2 SYDVKM. CDR3 amino acids: CASSLASWTEAFF.

This chain connects TRBV7-9 to TRBJ2-1. The CDR3 is made up of 12 amino acids. CDR1 SEHNR and CDR2 FQNEAQ come from the germline V gene (reference sequence). The CDR3 here is CASSLRYNEQFF. Filled out from reference TRBV7-9 and TRBJ2-1, the complete variable domain reads DTGVSQNPRHKITKRGQNVTFRCDPISEHNRLYWYRQTLGQGPEFLTYFQNEAQLEKSRLLSDRFSAERPKGSFSTLEIQRTEQGDSAMYLCASSLRYNEQFFGPGTRLTVL.

The chain recombines TRBV29-1 with TRBJ2-1; TCRdb calls TRBD2, which cannot be checked without DNA. Germline-derived CDR1 and CDR2 are SQVTM and ANQGSEA. The CDR3 runs to 15 residues. CDR3 region: CSVEDPNSEGYEQFF.